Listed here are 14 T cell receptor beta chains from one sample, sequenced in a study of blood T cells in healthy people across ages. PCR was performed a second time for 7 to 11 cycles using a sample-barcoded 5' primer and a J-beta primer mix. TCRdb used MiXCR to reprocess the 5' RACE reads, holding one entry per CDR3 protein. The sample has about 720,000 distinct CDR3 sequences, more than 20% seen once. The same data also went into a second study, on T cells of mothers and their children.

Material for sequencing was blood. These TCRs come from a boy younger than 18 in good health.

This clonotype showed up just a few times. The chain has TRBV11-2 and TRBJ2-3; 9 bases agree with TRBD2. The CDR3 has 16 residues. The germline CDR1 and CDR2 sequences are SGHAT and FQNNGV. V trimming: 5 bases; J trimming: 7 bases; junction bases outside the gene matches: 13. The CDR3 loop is CASSPVISGRSHTQYF. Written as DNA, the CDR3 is TGTGCCAGCAGCCCAGTCATTAGCGGGAGAAGCCATACGCAGTATTTT.

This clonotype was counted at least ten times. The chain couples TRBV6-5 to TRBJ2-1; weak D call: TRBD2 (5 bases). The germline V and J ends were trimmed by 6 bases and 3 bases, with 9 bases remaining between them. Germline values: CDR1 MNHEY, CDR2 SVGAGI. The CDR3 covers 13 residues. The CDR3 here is CASSPGLYNEQFF. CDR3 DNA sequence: TGTGCCAGCAGCCCCGGACTCTACAATGAGCAGTTCTTC.

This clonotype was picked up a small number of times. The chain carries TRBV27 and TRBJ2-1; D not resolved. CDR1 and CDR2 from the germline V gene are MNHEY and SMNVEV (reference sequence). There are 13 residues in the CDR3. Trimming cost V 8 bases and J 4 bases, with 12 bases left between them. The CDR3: CASGELDYNEQFF. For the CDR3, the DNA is TGTGCCAGCGGTGAACTGGATTACAATGAGCAGTTCTTC.

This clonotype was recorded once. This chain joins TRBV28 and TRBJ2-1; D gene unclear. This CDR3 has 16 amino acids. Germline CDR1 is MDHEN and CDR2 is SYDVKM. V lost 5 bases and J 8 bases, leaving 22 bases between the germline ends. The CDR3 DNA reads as TGTGCCAGCAGTGACGAGGACGGGCCCTCCTGCGATGAGCAGTTCTTC. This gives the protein CASSDEDGPSCDEQFF.

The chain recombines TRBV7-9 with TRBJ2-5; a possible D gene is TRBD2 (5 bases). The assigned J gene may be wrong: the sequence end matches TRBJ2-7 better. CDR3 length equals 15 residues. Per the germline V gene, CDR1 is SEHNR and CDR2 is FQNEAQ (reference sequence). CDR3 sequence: CASSKASGSPYEQYF. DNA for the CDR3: TGTGCCAGCAGTAAAGCAAGCGGAAGTCCCTACGAGCAGTACTTC.

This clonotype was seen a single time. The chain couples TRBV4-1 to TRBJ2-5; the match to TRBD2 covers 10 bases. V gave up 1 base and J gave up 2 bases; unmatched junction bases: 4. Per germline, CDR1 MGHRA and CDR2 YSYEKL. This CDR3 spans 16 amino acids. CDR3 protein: CASSQVNSGGQETQYF. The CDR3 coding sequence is TGCGCCAGCAGCCAAGTTAATAGCGGGGGGCAAGAGACCCAGTACTTC.

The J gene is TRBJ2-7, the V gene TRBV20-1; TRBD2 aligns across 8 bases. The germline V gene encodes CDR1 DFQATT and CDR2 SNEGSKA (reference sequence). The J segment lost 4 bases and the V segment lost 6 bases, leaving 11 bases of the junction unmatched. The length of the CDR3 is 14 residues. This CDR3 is CSAIPGGRTYEQYF. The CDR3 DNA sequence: TGCAGTGCGATTCCGGGGGGGCGGACATACGAGCAGTACTTC.

The CDR3 DNA sequence: TGTGCCAGCAGGGGACAGGGTATCCAAAATGAGCAGTTCTTC. This codes for CASRGQGIQNEQFF. The chain recombines TRBV2 with TRBJ2-1, with 9 nucleotides matching TRBD1. Germline V gene lookup returns CDR1 SNHLY and CDR2 FYNNEI. The V segment lost 6 bases and the J segment 7 bases; nucleotides outside the gene matches: 7. The CDR3 length is 14 residues.

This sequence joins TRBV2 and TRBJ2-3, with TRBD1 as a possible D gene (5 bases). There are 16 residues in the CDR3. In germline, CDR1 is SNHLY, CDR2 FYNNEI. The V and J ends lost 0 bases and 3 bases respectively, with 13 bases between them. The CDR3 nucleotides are TGTGCCAGCAGTGAAGCTGCAGGTCCAGGGACAGATACGCAGTATTTT. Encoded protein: CASSEAAGPGTDTQYF.

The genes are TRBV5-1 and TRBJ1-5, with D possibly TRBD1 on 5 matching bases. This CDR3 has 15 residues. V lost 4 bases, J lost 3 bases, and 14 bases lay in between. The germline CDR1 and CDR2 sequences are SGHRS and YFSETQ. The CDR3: CASSLNPGPNQPQHF. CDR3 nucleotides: TGCGCCAGCAGCCTCAACCCAGGGCCCAATCAGCCCCAGCATTTT.

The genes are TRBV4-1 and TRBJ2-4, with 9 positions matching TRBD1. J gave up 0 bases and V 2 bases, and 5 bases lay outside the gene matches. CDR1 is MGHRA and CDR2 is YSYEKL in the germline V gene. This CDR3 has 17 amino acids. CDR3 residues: CASSQPWTGVAKNIQYF. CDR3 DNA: TGCGCCAGCAGCCAACCATGGACAGGGGTAGCCAAAAACATTCAGTACTTC.

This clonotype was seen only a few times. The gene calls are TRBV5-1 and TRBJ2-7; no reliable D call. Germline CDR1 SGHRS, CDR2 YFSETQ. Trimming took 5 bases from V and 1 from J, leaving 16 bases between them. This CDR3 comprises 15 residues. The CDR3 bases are TGCGCCAGCAGGGCGACGAGCAACCCATCCTACGAGCAGTACTTC. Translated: CASRATSNPSYEQYF.

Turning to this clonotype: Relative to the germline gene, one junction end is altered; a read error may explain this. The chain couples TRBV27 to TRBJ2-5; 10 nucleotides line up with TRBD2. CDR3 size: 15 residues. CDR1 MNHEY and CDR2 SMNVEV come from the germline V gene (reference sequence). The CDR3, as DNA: TGTGCCAGCAGTTTAAGGAGCGGGAGGGCAGAGACCCAGTATTTC. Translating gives CASSLRSGRAETQYF.

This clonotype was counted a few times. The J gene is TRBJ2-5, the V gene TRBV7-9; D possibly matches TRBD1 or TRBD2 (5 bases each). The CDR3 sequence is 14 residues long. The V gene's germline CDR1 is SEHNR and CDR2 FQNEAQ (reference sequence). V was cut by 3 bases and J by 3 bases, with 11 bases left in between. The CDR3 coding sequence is TGTGCCAGCAGCTTTGCCGGGACGAAAGAGACCCAGTACTTC. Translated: CASSFAGTKETQYF. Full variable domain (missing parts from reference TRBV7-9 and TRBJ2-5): DTGVSQNPRHKITKRGQNVTFRCDPISEHNRLYWYRQTLGQGPEFLTYFQNEAQLEKSRLLSDRFSAERPKGSFSTLEIQRTEQGDSAMYLCASSFAGTKETQYFGPGTRLLVL.